These 23 T cell receptor beta chains came from one sample sequenced in a study. TCRdb itself ran the RT-PCR reads through MiXCR, one entry per CDR3 protein. This sample has about 680,000 distinct CDR3 sequences, with around 14% found just once. The sample consisted of memory CD4+ T cells from blood. These receptors all stem from a female donor in good health, serving as a healthy control.

In DNA, the CDR3 is TGTGCCAGCAGCCTTAAAGGGGCGGCTCTTTCCTACGAGCAGTACTTC. This translates into CASSLKGAALSYEQYF. J is TRBJ2-7 and V is TRBV27; D may be TRBD1 (5 bases). The CDR3 spans 16 residues. V lost 6 bases and J lost 1, with 19 bases in between. Germline CDR1 MNHEY, CDR2 SMNVEV (reference sequence).

This clonotype has just a few counts. This chain connects TRBV7-2 to TRBJ1-3; D remains ambiguous. The CDR3 is 12 amino acids. The V end lost 2 bases, the J end lost 6 bases, and 5 bases lay between the germline ends. CDR1 and CDR2 (germline): SGHTA, FQGNSA. In DNA, the CDR3 is TGTGCCAGCAGCTTACAGGCAAACACCATATATTTT. Protein sequence: CASSLQANTIYF.

This clonotype was observed a handful of times. The chain recombines TRBV6-2 or TRBV6-3 with TRBJ1-4; D perhaps matches TRBD1 (6 bases). This CDR3 contains 14 residues. Germline CDR1 MNHEY, CDR2 SVGEGT. Trimming removed 5 bases at V and 0 bases at J, with 7 bases between. The CDR3 region has the DNA TGTGCCAGCAGTGGACAGCCAACTAATGAAAAACTGTTTTTT. This codes for CASSGQPTNEKLFF.

There are many counts of this clonotype. The chain joins TRBV5-1 to TRBJ2-5; D is uncertain. The germline CDR1 and CDR2 sequences are SGHRS and YFSETQ. The CDR3 runs 14 residues. The V and J ends lost 6 bases and 0 bases respectively, with 12 bases between them. In DNA form, the CDR3 reads TGCGCCAGCACGGCTGGGTCGGACCAAGAGACCCAGTACTTC. It specifies CASTAGSDQETQYF.

The rearrangement uses TRBV13 and TRBJ1-2, with a weak D call TRBD1 (5 bases). The CDR3 is 13 amino acids. The germline V gene has CDR1 PRHDT and CDR2 FYEKMQ (reference sequence). The ends were cut back, 4 bases at V and 4 bases at J, with 10 bases in the middle. CDR3 loop: CASSSQGLYGYTF. The DNA of the CDR3 is TGTGCCAGCAGCTCCCAGGGACTCTATGGCTACACCTTC.

The table lists this clonotype with a few counts. V usage is TRBV27 and J usage is TRBJ1-2, with D maybe TRBD1 (6 bases). The CDR3 is 14 amino acids. Germline V lookup: CDR1 MNHEY, CDR2 SMNVEV (reference sequence). V was cut by 8 bases and J by 3 bases, with 16 bases left in between. The CDR3 DNA sequence: TGTGCCAGCCGGAGGGGGGGCGCAGACTATGGCTACACCTTC. Its protein is CASRRGGADYGYTF.

Notes on this clonotype: Germline is not matched at one junction end, which may reflect a read error. The CDR3 nucleotides read TGTGCCAGCATTTTACGGACTAGTAGAGATGAGCAGTTCTTC. Residues: CASILRTSRDEQFF. The chain couples TRBV12-3 or TRBV12-4 to TRBJ2-1; TRBD2 matches at 7 bases. The CDR3 totals 14 residues.

To note about this clonotype: One end of the junction fails to match germline, which may point to a read error. The chain joins TRBV6-2 or TRBV6-3 to TRBJ2-3, with D tentatively TRBD2 (6 bases). In germline, CDR1 is MNHEY, CDR2 SVGEGT. There are 13 residues in the CDR3. The CDR3 DNA reads TGTGCCAGCAGTCGACGGACTAAAGATACGCAGTCTTTT. Translation gives CASSRRTKDTQSF.

This clonotype turned up a few times. This chain joins TRBV12-3 or TRBV12-4 and TRBJ1-6; 7 bases are a match to TRBD1. The CDR3 extends over 13 amino acids. After removal of 10 bases from V and 7 bases from J, the junction contained 7 bases not matched to a gene. CDR3 DNA: TGTGCCACCTCGGGACAGAAAAATTCACCCCTCCACTTT. Residues: CATSGQKNSPLHF.

This clonotype was counted at least ten times. The chain couples TRBV12-3 or TRBV12-4 to TRBJ2-1; TRBD1 matches at 7 bases. The CDR3 extends over 15 amino acids. The ends lost 6 bases at V and 3 bases at J; junction bases unmatched: 8. CDR3 amino acids: CASRREGANYNEQFF. DNA for the CDR3: TGTGCCAGCAGACGAGAGGGGGCTAACTACAATGAGCAGTTCTTC.

This clonotype was observed many times. The chain is built from TRBV20-1 and TRBJ1-5; D is undetermined. V lost 3 bases, J lost 0 bases, and 9 bases lay in between. This CDR3 has 14 residues. From germline, CDR1 is DFQATT and CDR2 SNEGSKA (reference sequence). Written as DNA, the CDR3 is TGCAGTGCTAGGGCAGGAAATAGCAATCAGCCCCAGCATTTT. Translating gives CSARAGNSNQPQHF.

The V call is TRBV28, the J call TRBJ2-2; no clear D gene. CDR3 length: 12 amino acids. Trimming pared 7 bases from V and 5 bases from J, leaving 8 bases between. The V gene's germline CDR1 is MDHEN and CDR2 SYDVKM. CDR3 coding DNA: TGTGCCAGCACCCTGGGGACCGGGGAGCTGTTTTTT. Encoded protein: CASTLGTGELFF.

This clonotype has at least ten counts. CDR3 DNA: TGCGCCAGCAGCGACACAGGTGTGGGGATTAGCAATCAGCCCCAGCATTTT. Its protein is CASSDTGVGISNQPQHF. The chain uses TRBV4-1 and TRBJ1-5; D is possibly TRBD1 (5 bases). This CDR3 is 17 amino acids long. Germline-derived CDR1 and CDR2 are MGHRA and YSYEKL. Trimming took 5 bases from V and 0 from J, leaving 17 bases between them.

The V call is TRBV20-1, the J call TRBJ1-6; possibly TRBD1 for D (6 bases). In germline, CDR1 is DFQATT, CDR2 SNEGSKA (reference sequence). Trimming stripped 5 bases from V and 10 bases from J, with 12 bases between. The CDR3 contains 12 residues. The CDR3: CSAGGAGSPLHF. Written as DNA, the CDR3 is TGCAGTGCTGGGGGGGCTGGATCACCCCTCCACTTT.

DNA for the CDR3: TGTGCCAGCCGGAAAGGGATCGGGTACGAGCAGTACTTC. Encoded protein: CASRKGIGYEQYF. V is TRBV12-3 or TRBV12-4 and J is TRBJ2-7; D is unclear. The CDR3 is 13 residues long. With 8 bases removed from V and 4 bases from J, the gap between germline ends came to 15 bases.

This clonotype was counted between two and nine times. V usage is TRBV12-3 or TRBV12-4 and J usage is TRBJ1-1; D gene unclear. CDR3 length: 14 amino acids. V lost 2 bases, J lost 2 bases, and 9 bases lay in between. The CDR3 DNA sequence: TGTGCCAGCAGTTTAAGTTTGGGTAACACTGAAGCTTTCTTT. This gives the protein CASSLSLGNTEAFF.

The rearrangement joins TRBV12-3 or TRBV12-4 to TRBJ2-5; D is perhaps TRBD1 (6 bases). The V gene lost 5 bases and the J gene lost 0 bases, with 16 bases spanning the gap. The CDR3 covers 16 residues. The CDR3 reads CASSLTWGHNQETQYF. CDR3 in DNA: TGTGCCAGCAGTCTAACCTGGGGACACAACCAAGAGACCCAGTACTTC.

This chain uses TRBV24-1 with TRBJ2-2; D perhaps matches TRBD2 (6 bases). The CDR3 has 16 residues. Germline-derived CDR1 and CDR2 are KGHDR and SFDVKD. V was trimmed by 4 bases and J by 6 bases, leaving 17 bases between them. The CDR3 sequence is CATSEGGRVAPGELFF. CDR3 bases: TGTGCCACCAGTGAGGGGGGAAGGGTAGCCCCCGGGGAGCTGTTTTTT.

This clonotype has a handful of counts. The V gene is TRBV29-1, the J gene TRBJ2-1; D is unresolved. The V end lost 5 bases, the J end lost 7 bases, and 15 bases lay between the germline ends. CDR1 SQVTM and CDR2 ANQGSEA come from the germline V gene. The CDR3 loop spans 13 amino acids. Here the CDR3 reads CSVNRAVYNEQFF. Here the CDR3 DNA reads TGCAGCGTTAATAGGGCAGTCTATAATGAGCAGTTCTTC.

The genes are TRBV12-3 or TRBV12-4 and TRBJ1-5, with TRBD1 matching 7 bases. This CDR3 region has 15 residues. V dropped 5 bases and J dropped 2; count of bases not matched to a gene: 6. CDR3 in amino acids: CASSARQGGNQPQHF. The CDR3 nucleotides read TGTGCCAGCAGTGCTAGACAGGGAGGCAATCAGCCCCAGCATTTT.

The genes are TRBV5-1 and TRBJ2-3; 9 bases line up with TRBD2. CDR3 length equals 17 residues. After removal of 1 base from V and 0 bases from J, the junction contained 6 bases not matched to a gene. Germline CDR1 and CDR2: SGHRS and YFSETQ. CDR3 sequence reads: CASSLLASGASTDTQYF. The DNA of the CDR3 is TGCGCCAGCAGCTTGTTGGCTAGCGGGGCCAGCACAGATACGCAGTATTTT. The whole variable domain, filled in from reference TRBV5-1 and TRBJ2-3, reads KAGVTQTPRYLIKTRGQQVTLSCSPISGHRSVSWYQQTPGQGLQFLFEYFSETQRNKGNFPGRFSGRQFSNSRSEMNVSTLELGDSALYLCASSLLASGASTDTQYFGPGTRLTVL.

There are a few counts of this clonotype. The rearrangement joins TRBV20-1 to TRBJ1-2; 12 nucleotides match TRBD1. This CDR3 region has 16 residues. J lost 8 bases, V lost 6 bases, and 16 bases had no gene match. Per the germline V gene, CDR1 is DFQATT and CDR2 is SNEGSKA (reference sequence). CDR3 DNA sequence: TGCAGTGCCGTAGAGCCGGGACAGGGGGCTTGGGAGGGCTACACCTTC. This translates into CSAVEPGQGAWEGYTF.

J is TRBJ2-7 and V is TRBV12-3 or TRBV12-4, with D maybe TRBD1 (6 bases). The CDR3 covers 14 residues. V was cut by 6 bases and J by 5 bases, with 17 bases left in between. The CDR3 DNA sequence: TGTGCCAGCAGCTACTCAGGGGTAGGAAACGAGCAGTACTTC. It specifies CASSYSGVGNEQYF.